What follows are 26 T cell receptor beta chains derived from one specimen sequenced in a study of early T cells in non-severe SARS-CoV-2 infection. TCRdb processed the 5' RACE reads anew with MiXCR; each CDR3 protein has one entry. The data hold 45,000 to 55,000 distinct CDR3 sequences, with 5.5% to 6.5% observed a single time. The source was whole blood, collected at baseline. These receptors came from an adult who was a healthcare worker with PCR-confirmed SARS-CoV-2 infection or an uninfected control (not recorded which).

This clonotype was counted a few times. The chain is built from TRBV29-1 and TRBJ1-2, with 8 positions matching TRBD1. Germline values: CDR1 SQVTM, CDR2 ANQGSEA. J was trimmed by 4 bases and V by 6 bases; bases with no gene match: 4. CDR3 length equals 12 residues. DNA of the CDR3: TGCAGCGTGGAGACAGGGGCCTATGGCTACACCTTC. Translating gives CSVETGAYGYTF. The variable domain in full, completed from reference TRBV29-1 and TRBJ1-2, reads SAVISQKPSRDICQRGTSLTIQCQVDSQVTMMFWYRQQPGQSLTLIATANQGSEATYESGFVIDKFPISRPNLTFSTLTVSNMSPEDSSIYLCSVETGAYGYTFGSGTRLTVV.

This clonotype has a count of ten or more. The rearrangement links TRBV13 to TRBJ2-5; 8 nucleotides agree with TRBD1. CDR1 is PRHDT and CDR2 is FYEKMQ in the germline V gene (reference sequence). Trimming took 5 bases from V and 4 from J; bases not matched to a gene: 15. The CDR3 is 17 residues long. As DNA, the CDR3 is TGTGCCAGCAGCACCCGCGACAGGGGACCGGAGGGAGAGACCCAGTACTTC. As protein: CASSTRDRGPEGETQYF.

J is TRBJ1-1 and V is TRBV27; D remains ambiguous. There are 15 residues in the CDR3. Germline-derived CDR1 and CDR2 are MNHEY and SMNVEV (reference sequence). V was shortened by 0 bases and J by 4 bases, with 12 bases between the two germline ends. As DNA, the CDR3 is TGTGCCAGCAGTTTATCGGGAGTTCTGGGCACTGAAGCTTTCTTT. It is translated as CASSLSGVLGTEAFF.

There are many counts of this clonotype. The rearrangement uses TRBV7-2 and TRBJ2-2, with 16 bases aligning to TRBD2. Germline CDR1 is SGHTA and CDR2 is FQGNSA. J was trimmed by 5 bases and V by 4 bases; bases with no gene match: 7. CDR3 length equals 18 residues. The CDR3 sequence: CASSSSGTSGGATGELFF. The DNA of the CDR3 is TGTGCCAGCAGCTCATCCGGGACTAGCGGGGGGGCGACCGGGGAGCTGTTTTTT. Full variable domain (outside the CDR3, taken from reference TRBV7-2 and TRBJ2-2): GAGVSQSPSNKVTEKGKDVELRCDPISGHTALYWYRQSLGQGLEFLIYFQGNSAPDKSGLPSDRFSAERTGGSVSTLTIQRTQQEDSAVYLCASSSSGTSGGATGELFFGEGSRLTVL.

This clonotype has a count of ten or more. The gene calls are TRBV5-1 and TRBJ2-1, with TRBD2 matching over 7 bases. With V trimmed by 0 bases and J by 10 bases, 7 bases remained unmatched. The CDR3 is 14 residues long. Germline loops: CDR1 SGHRS, CDR2 YFSETQ. The CDR3 reads CASSLDGGSNEQFF. The CDR3 nucleotides are TGCGCCAGCAGCTTGGACGGGGGGAGTAACGAGCAGTTCTTC.

As DNA, the CDR3 is TGTGCCAGCAGCCTTACCCTCTCTGGGGCCAACGTCCTGACTTTC. This translates into CASSLTLSGANVLTF. This sequence joins TRBV11-3 and TRBJ2-6; D uncertain. CDR3 size: 15 residues. Germline V lookup: CDR1 SGHNT, CDR2 YENEEA. Trimming stripped 5 bases from V and 0 bases from J, with 8 bases between.

The chain recombines TRBV19 with TRBJ2-3, with D perhaps matching TRBD2 (6 bases). The CDR3 has 12 amino acids. Trimming pared 6 bases from V and 6 bases from J, leaving 10 bases between. The germline V gene encodes CDR1 LNHDA and CDR2 SQIVND (reference sequence). CDR3 in amino acids: CASRQAGDTQYF. The CDR3 nucleotides are TGTGCCAGTAGACAGGCGGGGGATACGCAGTATTTT.

V is TRBV25-1 and J is TRBJ1-2; no clear D gene. Germline loops: CDR1 MGHDK, CDR2 SYGVNS. V dropped 2 bases and J dropped 3 bases, with 7 bases sitting between them. The CDR3 extends over 13 amino acids. The DNA of the CDR3 is TGTGCCAGCAGTGAACAGGCTGACTATGGCTACACCTTC. Amino acids: CASSEQADYGYTF.

This clonotype was detected a few times. The DNA of the CDR3 is TGTGCCAGCAGCTTAAGCAGGGCCGACACAGATACGCAGTATTTT. It translates to CASSLSRADTDTQYF. V is TRBV11-3 and J is TRBJ2-3, with D perhaps matching TRBD1 (5 bases). The V gene's germline CDR1 is SGHNT and CDR2 YENEEA. The CDR3 runs to 15 residues. Deletions cut 2 bases from V and 2 bases from J, with 11 bases between.

This clonotype came up many times. DNA of the CDR3: TGTGCCAGCAGTTCTAGCTTGGGACTAGCGGGGGGCGTAAGCACAGATACGCAGTATTTT. Translated, it gives CASSSSLGLAGGVSTDTQYF. The rearrangement uses TRBV12-3 or TRBV12-4 and TRBJ2-3, with TRBD2 matching over 15 bases. This CDR3 is built from 20 residues. J gave up 0 bases and V 4 bases, and 11 bases lay outside the gene matches.

This clonotype was detected only a few times. The rearrangement uses TRBV5-1 and TRBJ2-7, with no clear D. The germline V and J ends were trimmed by 0 bases and 2 bases, with 15 bases remaining between them. This CDR3 spans 16 amino acids. CDR1 is SGHRS, CDR2 YFSETQ, per germline. The CDR3 nucleotides read TGCGCCAGCAGCTTGGACCGTGTTACAGCGCCCTACGAGCAGTACTTC. Protein: CASSLDRVTAPYEQYF.

The chain combines TRBV5-1 with TRBJ1-3, with 11 bases fitting TRBD1. With V trimmed by 4 bases and J by 2 bases, 5 bases remained unmatched. The CDR3 is 16 residues long. Germline V gene sequence: CDR1 SGHRS, CDR2 YFSETQ. CDR3 coding DNA: TGCGCCAGCAGCATTGGACAGGGGGCAACTGGAAACACCATATATTTT. Protein: CASSIGQGATGNTIYF.

This clonotype has only a few counts. The chain has TRBV28 and TRBJ1-5; D might be TRBD1 (5 bases). V shed 8 bases and J shed 2 bases, with 22 bases lying between them. This CDR3 comprises 17 residues. Germline V gene data show CDR1 as MDHEN and CDR2 as SYDVKM. The CDR3 nucleotides are TGTGCCAGCTGGGGCGATTCCGGGACGGTAGGCAATCAGCCCCAGCATTTT. It specifies CASWGDSGTVGNQPQHF.

This clonotype was found many times. DNA for the CDR3: TGTGCCAGCAGTTTGGACAGGTTCTCTGGAAACACCATATATTTT. The encoded protein is CASSLDRFSGNTIYF. The chain employs TRBV6-1 and TRBJ1-3; TRBD1 matches at 7 bases. The germline CDR1 and CDR2 sequences are MNHNS and SASEGT. The CDR3 is 15 residues long. V dropped 5 bases and J dropped 0; count of bases not matched to a gene: 4.

This clonotype was observed many times. The gene calls are TRBV7-9 and TRBJ2-7; D may be TRBD1 (5 bases). Germline V gene data show CDR1 as SEHNR and CDR2 as FQNEAQ (reference sequence). The germline V and J ends were trimmed by 6 bases and 6 bases, with 18 bases remaining between them. CDR3 length equals 14 residues. The CDR3 protein is CASRPGSGPLEQYF. CDR3 sequence (DNA): TGTGCCAGCAGACCCGGGTCAGGGCCCCTCGAGCAGTACTTC.

This clonotype appeared many times. The rearrangement links TRBV7-9 to TRBJ1-2; D is unresolved. This CDR3 contains 10 residues. V lost 5 bases and J lost 8, with 6 bases in between. CDR1 and CDR2 from the germline V gene are SEHNR and FQNEAQ (reference sequence). The CDR3 DNA follows: TGTGCCAGCAGCCGAGACGGCTACACCTTC. It is translated as CASSRDGYTF.

This clonotype was recorded at least ten times. This sequence joins TRBV6-2 or TRBV6-3 and TRBJ2-1, with 7 nucleotides matching TRBD2. J lost 0 bases, V lost 8 bases, and 10 bases had no gene match. The CDR3 spans 16 residues. Germline CDR1 is MNHEY and CDR2 is SVGEGT. The CDR3 nucleotides are TGTGCCAGCTCCTCCTCCCTAGCGGTCTCCTACAATGAGCAGTTCTTC. It specifies CASSSSLAVSYNEQFF.

This clonotype was observed at least ten times. The J gene is TRBJ2-7, the V gene TRBV6-5, with D perhaps TRBD1 or TRBD2 (5 bases each). This CDR3 comprises 15 residues. Looked up from germline, CDR1 is MNHEY and CDR2 is SVGAGI. V was trimmed by 5 bases and J by 0 bases, leaving 14 bases between them. For the CDR3, the DNA is TGTGCCAGCAGTCGAACGGGGCACAGCTCCTACGAGCAGTACTTC. This sequence encodes CASSRTGHSSYEQYF.

This clonotype has ten or more counts. The chain employs TRBV4-1 and TRBJ1-3; 7 nucleotides agree with TRBD1. Germline V gene data show CDR1 as MGHRA and CDR2 as YSYEKL. The CDR3 spans 15 residues. With 3 bases clipped from V and 3 bases from J, the junction kept 5 bases outside the gene matches. The CDR3 protein is CASSQERGLGNTIYF. In nucleotides, the CDR3 is TGCGCCAGCAGCCAGGAAAGGGGGCTTGGAAACACCATATATTTT.

This clonotype was detected many times. The genes are TRBV7-9 and TRBJ2-7; no reliable D call. V lost 1 base to trimming and J lost 3 bases, with 10 bases between them. The CDR3 has 14 amino acids. Germline V lookup: CDR1 SEHNR, CDR2 FQNEAQ (reference sequence). CDR3 region: CASSLDPPNYEQYF. CDR3 sequence (DNA): TGTGCCAGCAGCTTAGATCCTCCAAACTACGAGCAGTACTTC.

This clonotype turned up a few times. The CDR3 DNA reads TGTGCCAGCAGCCACTCAGGGGGGCCCCAGCATTTT. Translated: CASSHSGGPQHF. V and J are TRBV7-9 and TRBJ1-5, with 7 bases aligning to TRBD1. J lost 9 bases, V lost 5 bases, and 4 bases had no gene match. Germline CDR1 reads SEHNR; CDR2 reads FQNEAQ (reference sequence). The CDR3 runs 12 residues.

The chain combines TRBV5-1 with TRBJ2-3, with D possibly matching TRBD1 (6 bases). Germline V gives CDR1 SGHRS, CDR2 YFSETQ. Trimming shortened V by 4 bases and J by 0 bases, and 9 bases separated the two germline ends. The CDR3 spans 14 residues. As DNA, the CDR3 is TGCGCCAGCAGCCGTGACAGGAGCACAGATACGCAGTATTTT. Protein product: CASSRDRSTDTQYF.

This clonotype showed up many times. The J gene is TRBJ2-3, the V gene TRBV6-2 or TRBV6-3; no clear D. CDR1 and CDR2 from the germline V gene are MNHEY and SVGEGT. V shed 6 bases and J shed 6 bases, with 19 bases lying between them. The CDR3 extends over 15 amino acids. This CDR3 reads CASRISAMAFDTQYF. CDR3 nucleotide sequence: TGTGCCAGCAGGATCTCTGCTATGGCCTTCGATACGCAGTATTTT.

This clonotype was found many times. The CDR3 region has the DNA TGCGCCAGCAGTGAGTCTGGAAACACCATATATTTT. Protein product: CASSESGNTIYF. This chain uses TRBV10-2 with TRBJ1-3; D is unresolved. Germline V gene lookup returns CDR1 WSHSY and CDR2 SAAADI. The CDR3 is made up of 12 amino acids. V dropped 0 bases and J dropped 3 bases, with 0 bases sitting between them.

This clonotype appeared many times. J is TRBJ2-1 and V is TRBV29-1; 7 bases are a match to TRBD2. After removal of 7 bases from V and 13 bases from J, the junction contained 10 bases not matched to a gene. Germline V gene data show CDR1 as SQVTM and CDR2 as ANQGSEA. CDR3 length: 11 residues. The DNA of the CDR3 is TGCAGCGCTTCCCTCAGCGGGGCACAGTTCTTC. It encodes CSASLSGAQFF.

Ten or more counts support this clonotype. The chain joins TRBV12-2 to TRBJ1-1; the D call TRBD1 from the table was never checked on the DNA. TRBV12-2 counts as a pseudogene. The CDR3 covers 15 residues. CDR3 loop: CASRLGPTGNTEAFF. CDR3 DNA sequence: TGTGCAAGTCGCTTGGGCCCGACAGGGAACACTGAAGCTTTCTTT.